This TCR beta chain was obtained from a study of T cell responses to AZD1222 COVID-19 vaccine. Overall study findings and caveats: Only a handful of individuals given AZD1222 were seropositive at baseline.

The germline gives CDR1 SGHTA, CDR2 FQGNSA. The CDR3 has 16 amino acids. With 6 bases clipped from V and 2 bases from J, the junction kept 9 bases outside the gene matches. This clone occurred once. The antigen is unknown. Produced via immunoSEQ multiplex PCR; TCRdb's table is partial and in-frame only. This sample has 150,000 to 200,000 clones; about 89% occur once, and the top ten carry 1.6%. Sequenced material: peripheral blood, taken on day 0 of AZD1222 vaccination. The chain uses TRBV7-2 and TRBJ2-1, with TRBD1 matching over 8 bases. The receptor was derived from an adult in good health. CDR3 sequence: CASSLYRGNTYNEQFF. The CDR3 region has the DNA TGTGCCAGCAGTTTATACAGGGGGAACACCTACAATGAGCAGTTCTTC.